This is a list of T cell receptor beta chains from one sample in a study of OX40 agonist ivuxolimab in advanced cancers. Profiling relied on immunoSEQ multiplex PCR, and the TCRdb table lists in-frame clones only, not all of them. Of more than 85,000 clones in the sample, around 90% were seen once. This specimen was CD4+ or CD8+ T cells sorted from blood, taken in a trial of the OX40 agonist ivuxolimab. These receptors originate from an adult with an advanced solid tumor such as melanoma, head and neck, liver or kidney cancer. Both conserved end residues are part of each CDR3. A D gene is named only where the DNA matches it firmly. Expanded clones are given a class, and other clones once, few, many or no size at all.

j_call	v_call	cdr3_length	clone_size	d_call	cdr3_aa	cdr3_nt
TRBJ2-5	TRBV7-2	14	-	-	CASSYAGLQETQYF	TGTGCCAGCAGCTACGCGGGACTGCAAGAGACCCAGTACTTC
TRBJ1-1	TRBV7-8	12	once	-	CASSLSGTEAFF	TGTGCCAGCAGCTTATCCGGGACGGAAGCTTTCTTT
TRBJ1-2	TRBV5-1	14	-	-	CASSLGTTNYGYTF	TGCGCCAGCAGCCTGGGGACAACTAACTATGGCTACACCTTC
TRBJ1-4	TRBV4-2	14	once	-	CASSQGTGNEKLFF	TGTGCCAGCAGCCAGGGGACGGGGAATGAAAAACTGTTTTTT
TRBJ2-3	TRBV10-3	15	-	TRBD2	CAVKASGVVADTQYF	TGTGCCGTAAAGGCTAGCGGGGTGGTCGCAGATACGCAGTATTTT
TRBJ2-7	TRBV7-9	15	-	-	CASTLRDGKTYEQYF	TGTGCCAGCACCCTTAGGGACGGTAAGACCTACGAGCAGTACTTC
TRBJ2-7	TRBV6-1	13	-	TRBD1	CASSETGADEQYF	TGTGCCAGCAGTGAGACAGGGGCGGACGAGCAGTACTTC
TRBJ2-3	TRBV6-5	12	-	-	CASSYSGGEQYF	TGTGCCAGCAGTTACTCTGGGGGTGAGCAGTATTTT
TRBJ2-7	TRBV6-5	15	once	-	CASRNHREGTYEQYF	TGTGCCAGCAGGAACCACAGGGAAGGAACCTACGAGCAGTACTTC
TRBJ1-5	TRBV6-1	13	-	-	CASSSGFGQPQHF	TGTGCCAGCAGTTCAGGGTTTGGCCAGCCCCAGCATTTT
TRBJ2-5	TRBV7-2	15	-	-	CASSLLGVGQETQYF	TGTGCCAGCAGCCTGCTAGGAGTAGGGCAAGAGACCCAGTACTTC
TRBJ1-1	TRBV10-3	13	-	-	CAISVEGNTEAFF	TGTGCCATCAGTGTAGAGGGGAACACTGAAGCTTTCTTT
TRBJ2-1	TRBV29-1	14	-	TRBD1	CSVFRQGAEGEQFF	TGCAGCGTTTTTCGACAGGGGGCGGAAGGTGAGCAGTTCTTC
TRBJ1-3	TRBV2	14	-	-	CASMRDISGNTIYF	TGTGCCAGCATGAGAGACATATCGGGAAACACCATATATTTT
TRBJ1-1	TRBV7-2	16	-	-	CASSLVLLTVNTEAFF	TGTGCCAGCAGCTTAGTCCTCCTCACGGTGAACACTGAAGCTTTCTTT
TRBJ1-1	TRBV5-4	14	few	-	CASNQLDGNTEAFF	TGTGCCAGCAATCAACTGGACGGGAACACTGAAGCTTTCTTT
TRBJ2-3	TRBV9	15	-	-	CASSVVLQGADTQYF	TGTGCCAGCAGCGTAGTCCTTCAGGGAGCAGATACGCAGTATTTT
TRBJ2-7	TRBV25-1	14	-	-	CASSEFGRTYEQYF	TGTGCCAGCAGTGAATTTGGCCGAACCTACGAGCAGTACTTC
TRBJ1-1	TRBV5-8	15	-	-	CASSLDPRRDTEAFF	TGTGCCAGCAGCTTGGACCCCCGGCGGGACACTGAAGCTTTCTTT
TRBJ2-7	TRBV6-1	14	-	TRBD1	CASSRDRDSYEQYF	TGTGCCAGCAGTCGGGACAGGGACTCCTACGAGCAGTACTTC
TRBJ1-2	TRBV25-1	16	-	TRBD1	CASSSPGQGAPGGYTF	TGTGCCAGCAGTTCCCCGGGACAGGGGGCGCCTGGTGGCTACACCTTC
TRBJ2-5	TRBV2	13	-	TRBD1	CAMGQGLQGTQYF	TGTGCCATGGGACAGGGGCTCCAGGGGACCCAGTACTTC
TRBJ1-5	TRBV6-8	19	-	TRBD1	CASSYSPWDRVYVRQPQHF	TGTGCCAGCAGTTACTCGCCTTGGGACAGGGTCTATGTGCGTCAGCCCCAGCATTTT
TRBJ1-2	TRBV7-3	13	-	-	CASSLRAGGGYTF	TGTGCCAGCAGCTTAAGGGCAGGAGGGGGCTACACCTTC
TRBJ1-4	TRBV6-6	14	-	-	CASSLGTKNEKLFF	TGTGCCAGCAGTCTCGGGACAAAGAATGAAAAACTGTTTTTT
TRBJ2-2	TRBV7-3	14	once	TRBD1	CASSSQGSTGELFF	TGTGCCAGCAGCTCACAGGGGAGCACCGGGGAGCTGTTTTTT
TRBJ1-5	TRBV30	13	-	TRBD1	CAWRDREDQPQHF	TGTGCCTGGAGGGACAGGGAGGATCAGCCCCAGCATTTT
TRBJ2-1	TRBV6-1	13	-	-	CASSPSGLGEQFF	TGTGCCAGCAGTCCATCAGGGCTAGGTGAGCAGTTCTTC
TRBJ2-2	TRBV25-1	13	-	TRBD1	CASMTGETGELFF	TGTGCCAGCATGACAGGGGAAACCGGGGAGCTGTTTTTT
TRBJ1-1	TRBV7-7	13	-	-	CASSLLENTEAFF	TGTGCTAGCAGCTTACTGGAGAACACTGAAGCTTTCTTT
TRBJ1-1	TRBV7-3	12	-	-	CATGPPGGEAFF	TGTGCCACTGGACCGCCGGGCGGCGAAGCTTTCTTT
TRBJ2-2	TRBV6-4	14	-	-	CASSGSSFAGELFF	TGTGCCAGTTCTGGGTCTTCCTTTGCCGGGGAGCTGTTTTTT
TRBJ2-5	TRBV28	16	few	-	CASSSPSENSQETQYF	TGTGCCAGCAGTTCCCCTTCGGAGAACAGCCAAGAGACCCAGTACTTC
TRBJ1-2	TRBV6-4	13	-	-	CASSRGRYYGYTF	TGTGCCAGCAGCCGAGGACGGTACTATGGCTACACCTTC
TRBJ1-4	TRBV2	16	-	-	CASEGRTAGGNEKLFF	TGTGCCAGCGAAGGAAGAACCGCCGGGGGTAATGAAAAACTGTTTTTT
TRBJ2-3	TRBV19	15	-	TRBD2	CASSLLIAGGDTQYF	TGTGCCAGTAGTCTTTTAATAGCGGGAGGGGATACGCAGTATTTT
TRBJ1-6	TRBV6-5	13	few	-	CASSNRQNSPLHF	TGTGCCAGCAGCAACCGACAGAATTCACCCCTCCACTTT
TRBJ1-6	TRBV5-6	15	-	-	CASSFNTGSGSPLHF	TGTGCCAGCAGCTTTAATACAGGGTCGGGTTCACCCCTCCACTTT
TRBJ2-7	TRBV5-1	15	few	-	CASSVAGTDNYEQYF	TGCGCCAGCAGCGTTGCCGGGACGGACAACTACGAGCAGTACTTC
TRBJ1-2	TRBV9	16	-	-	CASSTEGLLISSGYTF	TGTGCCAGCAGTACCGAGGGACTCCTGATCTCCAGTGGCTACACCTTC
TRBJ2-7	TRBV27	16	-	-	CASSLSGDQSPYEQYF	TGTGCCAGCAGTTTAAGCGGAGACCAAAGCCCCTACGAGCAGTACTTC
TRBJ1-3	TRBV4-3	17	-	TRBD1	CASSAFLGQGTGNTIYF	TGCGCCAGCAGCGCATTTCTGGGACAGGGAACTGGAAACACCATATATTTT
TRBJ1-1	TRBV30	14	-	-	CAWIGGAGNDEAFF	TGTGCCTGGATAGGGGGAGCAGGGAACGATGAAGCTTTCTTT